Following are 32 T cell receptor beta chains from one sample sequenced in a study of beta chain features in type 1 diabetes. General study points: People with Type 1 diabetes carried modestly yet significantly shorter TCRB CDR3s in all four CD4+ subsets.

These TCRs are of unknown antigen specificity. Sequenced material consisted of expressed TCRB transcripts (all of the isolated RNA was reverse transcribed). Generated by immunoSEQ multiplex PCR, the TCRdb table keeps only in-frame clones and is missing some. Of about 740,000 clones in the sample, around an eighth were seen once. Input material: naive CD4+ T cells from blood. The receptors derive from a young man with type 1 diabetes.

The V call is TRBV10-1, the J call TRBJ1-2; no firm D call. The length of the CDR3 is 13 residues. V was trimmed by 7 bases and J by 3 bases, leaving 12 bases between them. CDR1 is WNHNN and CDR2 is SYGVQD in the germline V gene (reference sequence). DNA for the CDR3: TGCGCCAGCACTCCAGGTTTAGACTATGGCTACACCTTC. Encoded protein: CASTPGLDYGYTF.

This sequence joins TRBV2 and TRBJ1-2; TRBD1 is a possible D gene (5 bases). Germline assignment: CDR1 SNHLY and CDR2 FYNNEI. This CDR3 spans 13 amino acids. Deletions cut 6 bases from V and 4 bases from J, with 12 bases between. CDR3 sequence (DNA): TGTGCCAGCAGCTTAGACAGTCCCTATGGCTACACCTTC. Translating it yields CASSLDSPYGYTF.

This clone was seen a few times. The V call is TRBV25-1, the J call TRBJ1-1; D is ambiguous. The CDR3 loop spans 14 amino acids. The V end lost 3 bases, the J end lost 5 bases, and 13 bases lay between the germline ends. The germline V gene has CDR1 MGHDK and CDR2 SYGVNS. For the CDR3, the DNA is TGTGCCAGCAGTGATGCGGGCGCGGGAACTGAAGCTTTCTTT. It yields the protein CASSDAGAGTEAFF. The full variable domain, rest sourced from reference TRBV25-1 and TRBJ1-1, is EADIYQTPRYLVIGTGKKITLECSQTMGHDKMYWYQQDPGMELHLIHYSYGVNSTEKGDLSSESTVSRIRTEHFPLTLESARPSHTSQYLCASSDAGAGTEAFFGQGTRLTVV.

This clone was seen a handful of times. The genes are TRBV30 and TRBJ2-7; the match to TRBD1 covers 12 bases. V lost 2 bases to trimming and J lost 12 bases; unmatched junction nucleotides: 8. Looked up from germline, CDR1 is GTSNPN and CDR2 is SVGIG (reference sequence). The CDR3 is 13 residues long. CDR3 loop: CAWSPGQGAIGYF. CDR3 nucleotides: TGTGCCTGGAGTCCGGGACAGGGGGCAATTGGGTACTTC.

This clone was recorded once. The V and J genes are TRBV2 and TRBJ2-1; D is perhaps TRBD1 or TRBD2 (5 bases each). Between the trimmed V and J ends, which lost 8 bases and 2 bases, there was a span of 16 bases. The CDR3 has 15 amino acids. Germline CDR1 reads SNHLY; CDR2 reads FYNNEI. The CDR3: CASLRWGIAYNEQFF. Written as DNA, the CDR3 is TGTGCCAGCTTGCGCTGGGGGATCGCCTACAATGAGCAGTTCTTC.

This clone was detected a few times. The J gene is TRBJ2-7, the V gene TRBV6-1; a weak D match, TRBD1 (6 bases). The germline V and J ends were trimmed by 5 bases and 2 bases, with 16 bases remaining between them. The CDR3 is 15 residues long. Germline CDR1 is MNHNS and CDR2 is SASEGT. CDR3 residues: CASSPPRTATYEQYF. For the CDR3, the DNA is TGTGCCAGCAGTCCCCCCCGGACAGCTACCTACGAGCAGTACTTC.

This clone was seen a handful of times. The chain links TRBV27 to TRBJ1-5, with 7 bases aligning to TRBD1. The CDR3 has 16 amino acids. CDR1 and CDR2 (germline): MNHEY, SMNVEV (reference sequence). Unmatched junction bases numbered 12, after V lost 5 bases and J lost 5 bases. The CDR3 DNA reads TGTGCCAGCAGTCCCAGGGGGGGAAGCTGGGATCAGCCCCAGCATTTT. The encoded protein is CASSPRGGSWDQPQHF.

The rearrangement links TRBV14 to TRBJ2-7, with unresolved D. The germline V and J ends were trimmed by 3 bases and 6 bases, with 6 bases remaining between them. The germline V gene has CDR1 SGHDN and CDR2 FVKESK. The CDR3 has 11 residues. The CDR3 sequence is CASSQWLEQYF. CDR3 sequence (DNA): TGTGCCAGCAGCCAGTGGCTCGAGCAGTACTTC. The whole variable domain, filled in from reference TRBV14 and TRBJ2-7, reads EAGVTQFPSHSVIEKGQTVTLRCDPISGHDNLYWYRRVMGKEIKFLLHFVKESKQDESGMPNNRFLAERTGGTYSTLKVQPAELEDSGVYFCASSQWLEQYFGPGTRLTVT.

This clone was observed a handful of times. The chain joins TRBV5-6 to TRBJ1-4; D is unresolved. This CDR3 has 12 amino acids. Per germline, CDR1 SGHDT and CDR2 YYEEEE. V was cut by 3 bases and J by 8 bases, with 8 bases left in between. CDR3 amino acids: CASSSDGEKLFF. CDR3 nucleotides: TGTGCCAGCAGCTCGGACGGAGAAAAACTGTTTTTT.

The rearrangement uses TRBV28 and TRBJ2-5; TRBD1 matches 9 bases. The CDR3 length is 16 residues. Trimming removed 5 bases from V and 4 bases from J; junction bases left unmatched: 11. Germline V CDR1 and CDR2: MDHEN, SYDVKM. DNA of the CDR3: TGTGCCAGCAGTCCACCTCGCCCGACAGGGGGAGAGACCCAGTACTTC. Encoded protein: CASSPPRPTGGETQYF. The entire variable domain, with the rest obtained from reference TRBV28 and TRBJ2-5, is as follows: DVKVTQSSRYLVKRTGEKVFLECVQDMDHENMFWYRQDPGLGLRLIYFSYDVKMKEKGDIPEGYSVSREKKERFSLILESASTNQTSMYLCASSPPRPTGGETQYFGPGTRLLVL.

This clone was counted between two and nine times. This chain joins TRBV4-1 and TRBJ2-2; D is perhaps TRBD1 or TRBD2 (5 bases each). The CDR3 is made up of 13 amino acids. Trimming left V 3 bases short and J 9 bases short, with 11 bases between. Germline CDR1 reads MGHRA; CDR2 reads YSYEKL. The DNA of the CDR3 is TGCGCCAGCAGCCAGGACCGGGGCAGGGAGCTGTTTTTT. Its protein product is CASSQDRGRELFF.

This clone was found a few times. The chain employs TRBV18 and TRBJ2-3, with 10 bases identical to TRBD1. Germline V gene sequence: CDR1 KGHSH, CDR2 LQKENI. The CDR3 length is 16 residues. Trimming took 4 bases from V and 1 from J; bases not matched to a gene: 5. The CDR3 loop reads CASSQLTGGRTDTQYF. CDR3 coding DNA: TGTGCCAGCTCACAACTGACAGGGGGCCGCACAGATACGCAGTATTTT.

There are a few counts of this clone. This chain links TRBV2 with TRBJ1-2, with TRBD1 matching 9 bases. The CDR3 runs 15 residues. Germline lookup yields CDR1 SNHLY and CDR2 FYNNEI. The junction had 12 bases not matched to a gene; V was cut back by 6 bases and J by 7 bases. DNA of the CDR3: TGTGCCAGCAGGGGCACCGGGACAGGGAACGGTGGCTACACCTTC. It is translated as CASRGTGTGNGGYTF.

The genes are TRBV25-1 and TRBJ1-1, with D unclear. The CDR3 has 13 residues. V shed 5 bases and J shed 5 bases, with 12 bases lying between them. Germline values: CDR1 MGHDK, CDR2 SYGVNS. In nucleotides, the CDR3 is TGTGCCAGCAGTCGCTTAGTCGGGACTGAAGCTTTCTTT. Translating it yields CASSRLVGTEAFF.

The J gene is TRBJ2-2, the V gene TRBV9; perhaps TRBD2 as D (6 bases). The germline V gene has CDR1 SGDLS and CDR2 YYNGEE. The V end lost 4 bases, the J end lost 1 base, and 14 bases lay between the germline ends. CDR3 length: 16 residues. Written as DNA, the CDR3 is TGTGCCAGCAGCCCCCGGGGGAAGGAGAACACCGGGGAGCTGTTTTTT. It specifies CASSPRGKENTGELFF.

The rearrangement joins TRBV7-2 to TRBJ1-6, with D possibly being TRBD1 (6 bases). CDR1 and CDR2 from the germline V gene are SGHTA and FQGNSA. V was clipped by 5 bases and J by 10 bases, with 18 bases between them. The CDR3 is made up of 15 amino acids. The DNA for the CDR3 is TGTGCCAGCAGCCCCCGGCAGGGGATTTGGTCACCCCTCCACTTT. This gives the protein CASSPRQGIWSPLHF. The full variable domain, in which reference TRBV7-2 and TRBJ1-6 provide the parts outside the CDR3, is GAGVSQSPSNKVTEKGKDVELRCDPISGHTALYWYRQSLGQGLEFLIYFQGNSAPDKSGLPSDRFSAERTGGSVSTLTIQRTQQEDSAVYLCASSPRQGIWSPLHFGNGTRLTVT.

The chain recombines TRBV5-1 with TRBJ2-1; D gene uncertain. Germline values: CDR1 SGHRS, CDR2 YFSETQ. The V and J ends lost 2 bases and 8 bases respectively, with 8 bases between them. CDR3 size: 12 residues. This CDR3 reads CASSFALDEQFF. Here the CDR3 DNA reads TGCGCCAGCAGCTTTGCCCTGGATGAGCAGTTCTTC.

The chain carries TRBV19 and TRBJ2-2, with 8 bases aligning to TRBD1. V trimming: 7 bases; J trimming: 4 bases; junction bases outside the gene matches: 8. Germline V gene data show CDR1 as LNHDA and CDR2 as SQIVND (reference sequence). The CDR3 is 15 residues long. CDR3 sequence (DNA): TGTGCCAGTACCACCGGACAGGGTATCACCGGGGAGCTGTTTTTT. As protein: CASTTGQGITGELFF.

This clone turned up a few times. This rearrangement joins TRBV30 to TRBJ2-2; 7 bases match TRBD2. The CDR3 covers 14 residues. V dropped 4 bases and J dropped 6; count of bases not matched to a gene: 8. Germline V gene lookup returns CDR1 GTSNPN and CDR2 SVGIG (reference sequence). For the CDR3, the DNA is TGTGCCTGGATGCCAGCGGGGCCGCCCGGGGAGCTGTTTTTT. Its translation: CAWMPAGPPGELFF. The full variable domain, completed using reference TRBV30 and TRBJ2-2, is SQTIHQWPATLVQPVGSPLSLECTVEGTSNPNLYWYRQAAGRGLQLLFYSVGIGQISSEVPQNLSASRPQDRQFILSSKKLLLSDSGFYLCAWMPAGPPGELFFGEGSRLTVL.

This clone has more than one count but fewer than ten. The chain recombines TRBV25-1 with TRBJ1-2; D not resolved. Per the germline V gene, CDR1 is MGHDK and CDR2 is SYGVNS. The CDR3 is 12 amino acids. The V end lost 6 bases, the J end lost 4 bases, and 9 bases lay between the germline ends. CDR3 in DNA: TGTGCCAGCAGCCCGGGGTTCTATGGCTACACCTTC. Translated: CASSPGFYGYTF.

The sample holds a few counts of this clone. The V gene is TRBV29-1, the J gene TRBJ1-6; 9 bases match TRBD1. The CDR3 loop spans 15 amino acids. Germline CDR1 is SQVTM and CDR2 is ANQGSEA. The V segment lost 5 bases and the J segment 8 bases; nucleotides outside the gene matches: 10. CDR3 nucleotides: TGCAGCGTTTGCGCCGGGACAGGGCTCGATTCACCCCTCCACTTT. It codes for CSVCAGTGLDSPLHF.

The V gene is TRBV4-2, the J gene TRBJ1-5, with TRBD1 matching 8 bases. The CDR3 totals 15 residues. The J segment lost 7 bases and the V segment lost 0 bases, leaving 5 bases of the junction unmatched. CDR1 and CDR2 from the germline V gene are LGHNA and YNFKEQ. CDR3 DNA sequence: TGTGCCAGCAGCCAAGACCCCGGACAGGGACAGCCCCAGCATTTT. This encodes CASSQDPGQGQPQHF.

This clone showed up just a few times. The rearrangement uses TRBV18 and TRBJ2-7; D perhaps matches TRBD1 (6 bases). In germline, CDR1 is KGHSH, CDR2 LQKENI. Trimming took 2 bases from V and 7 from J, leaving 15 bases between them. This CDR3 spans 14 amino acids. The CDR3 region is CASSPGGVGREQYF. For the CDR3, the DNA is TGTGCCAGCTCACCAGGGGGCGTAGGTCGGGAGCAGTACTTC.

The chain uses TRBV2 and TRBJ2-6; no definite D call. This CDR3 spans 16 amino acids. V shed 10 bases and J shed 0 bases, with 16 bases lying between them. CDR1 is SNHLY, CDR2 FYNNEI, per germline. The chain's CDR3 is CATPSGGISGANVLTF. In nucleotides, the CDR3 is TGTGCCACCCCTTCAGGTGGGATCTCTGGGGCCAACGTCCTGACTTTC.

J is TRBJ2-3 and V is TRBV7-8, with 7 positions matching TRBD2. The CDR3 has 13 amino acids. The ends lost 2 bases at V and 8 bases at J; junction bases unmatched: 4. CDR1 and CDR2 from the germline V gene are SGHVS and FQNEAQ. This CDR3 is CASSLTREGTQYF. The CDR3 nucleotides are TGTGCCAGCAGCTTAACCAGGGAGGGTACGCAGTATTTT.

This clone has only a few counts. This chain uses TRBV9 with TRBJ2-5, with 7 positions matching TRBD1. The CDR3 consists of 14 residues. J lost 3 bases, V lost 2 bases, and 4 bases had no gene match. Germline V gives CDR1 SGDLS, CDR2 YYNGEE. The DNA of the CDR3 is TGTGCCAGCAGCGTGGGGACAGTGAAAGAGACCCAGTACTTC. Translating it yields CASSVGTVKETQYF.

This clone has a handful of counts. The chain employs TRBV5-1 and TRBJ2-4; perhaps TRBD1 as D (6 bases). Germline V gives CDR1 SGHRS, CDR2 YFSETQ. V was clipped by 0 bases and J by 8 bases, with 12 bases between them. The CDR3 has 14 residues. The CDR3 nucleotides are TGCGCCAGCAGCTTGGGGCAGGGGTTTGACATTCAGTACTTC. This sequence encodes CASSLGQGFDIQYF.

A few counts support this clone. The V call is TRBV14, the J call TRBJ2-6; no clear D. The CDR3 length is 15 residues. Trimming took off 5 bases at V and 1 base at J, with 9 bases between the two ends. CDR1 is SGHDN and CDR2 is FVKESK in the germline V gene. The CDR3: CASSYPGSGANVLTF. CDR3 DNA sequence: TGTGCCAGCAGCTACCCTGGGTCTGGGGCCAACGTCCTGACTTTC. The full variable domain, with the rest looked up from reference TRBV14 and TRBJ2-6, is EAGVTQFPSHSVIEKGQTVTLRCDPISGHDNLYWYRRVMGKEIKFLLHFVKESKQDESGMPNNRFLAERTGGTYSTLKVQPAELEDSGVYFCASSYPGSGANVLTFGAGSRLTVL.

CDR3 sequence (DNA): TGTGCCAGCCCAGGATTTGGGACAGGGGAAGGCTACACCTTC. Protein sequence: CASPGFGTGEGYTF. The gene calls are TRBV7-9 and TRBJ1-2; 10 bases match TRBD1. CDR1 is SEHNR, CDR2 FQNEAQ, per germline (reference sequence). This CDR3 has 14 residues. V trimming: 8 bases; J trimming: 8 bases; junction bases outside the gene matches: 11.

This clone has more than one count but fewer than ten. The chain has TRBV7-2 and TRBJ2-4; no firm D call. The V and J ends lost 1 base and 8 bases respectively, with 9 bases between them. The CDR3 is 13 residues long. Germline-derived CDR1 and CDR2 are SGHTA and FQGNSA. CDR3 in DNA: TGTGCCAGCAGCTTAGTGGGATCCTACATTCAGTACTTC. Its protein product is CASSLVGSYIQYF.

This clone was detected only a few times. The rearrangement links TRBV25-1 to TRBJ2-7, with 12 nucleotides matching TRBD1. V lost 4 bases and J lost 3; bases outside the gene matches: 4. This CDR3 region has 15 residues. Germline CDR1 MGHDK, CDR2 SYGVNS. The DNA for the CDR3 is TGTGCCAGCAGTGCCCGGGACAGGGGGCTCTACGAGCAGTACTTC. Its translation: CASSARDRGLYEQYF.

In nucleotides, the CDR3 is TGTGCCAGCAGCCCACACGGGGGGGGCAACACCGGGGAGCTGTTTTTT. Amino acid sequence: CASSPHGGGNTGELFF. The V call is TRBV7-2, the J call TRBJ2-2; TRBD2 agrees at 8 bases. This CDR3 has 16 amino acids. Trimming at V came to 5 bases and at J to 2 bases, leaving 7 bases not matched to a gene. Germline V gene lookup returns CDR1 SGHTA and CDR2 FQGNSA. The complete variable domain, with remaining parts taken from reference TRBV7-2 and TRBJ2-2, reads GAGVSQSPSNKVTEKGKDVELRCDPISGHTALYWYRQSLGQGLEFLIYFQGNSAPDKSGLPSDRFSAERTGGSVSTLTIQRTQQEDSAVYLCASSPHGGGNTGELFFGEGSRLTVL.